A single sample gave rise to the 15 T cell receptor beta chains below, sequenced in a study of shared clonotypes between healthy human individuals. Libraries were prepared by immunoSEQ multiplex PCR; TCRdb keeps only in-frame clonotypes and omits some of them. The table shows over a million clones, with approximately 78% occurring only once. Material: memory CD4+ T cells from PBMCs. Subset indicated: CD45RA-negative fraction. These receptors were taken from a man aged 18-30 years in good health. Some clones in this sample may be carry-over from other donors' samples.

This rearrangement joins TRBV28 to TRBJ1-1, with 12 bases identical to TRBD1. Germline CDR1 reads MDHEN; CDR2 reads SYDVKM. The CDR3 is made up of 17 amino acids. V lost 1 base, J lost 4 bases, and 7 bases stayed unmatched. CDR3 loop: CASSLFGTGGRGTEAFF. In nucleotides, the CDR3 is TGTGCCAGCAGTTTATTTGGGACAGGGGGCAGGGGCACTGAAGCTTTCTTT.

For the CDR3, the DNA is TGTGCCAGCAGTGTTTCCACCTGGGGAACCCAGTACTTC. This gives the protein CASSVSTWGTQYF. The chain couples TRBV2 to TRBJ2-5; D unresolved. Germline CDR1 reads SNHLY; CDR2 reads FYNNEI. This CDR3 spans 13 amino acids. Trimming shortened V by 4 bases and J by 8 bases, and 14 bases separated the two germline ends.

At least ten counts were recorded for this clone. Within the sample, other DNA sequences also encode this same CDR3. The chain uses TRBV7-3 and TRBJ2-1, with 9 bases matching TRBD2. This CDR3 contains 15 residues. Germline loops: CDR1 SGHTA, CDR2 FQGTGA. V trimming: 5 bases; J trimming: 4 bases; junction bases outside the gene matches: 6. The CDR3 bases are TGTGCCAGCAGCCAAGTAGCGGGAGTATACAATGAGCAGTTCTTC. Translated, it gives CASSQVAGVYNEQFF.

This clone was counted a single time. The chain uses TRBV4-1 and TRBJ2-7; TRBD1 matches at 9 bases. CDR3 length equals 16 residues. The V gene end was trimmed by 0 bases and the J gene end by 4 bases; junction bases not matched to a gene: 7. Germline CDR1 reads MGHRA; CDR2 reads YSYEKL. Here the CDR3 reads CASSQERRQGGYEQYF. The CDR3 nucleotides are TGCGCCAGCAGCCAAGAAAGGAGACAGGGGGGTTACGAGCAGTACTTC.

This chain links TRBV23-1 with TRBJ1-2; D is undetermined. TRBV23-1 is flagged as an ORF with uncertain function. V was clipped by 7 bases and J by 2 bases, with 11 bases between them. This CDR3 is built from 13 residues. This chain's CDR3 is CASNKIGNYGYTF. CDR3 DNA: TGCGCCAGCAATAAGATAGGGAACTATGGCTACACCTTC.

V is TRBV9 and J is TRBJ2-1; 7 bases fit TRBD2. The length of the CDR3 is 16 residues. The V gene end was trimmed by 4 bases and the J gene end by 0 bases; junction bases not matched to a gene: 7. Germline CDR1 is SGDLS and CDR2 is YYNGEE. CDR3 region: CASSPSGASSYNEQFF. The CDR3 bases are TGTGCCAGCAGCCCAAGCGGGGCCAGCTCCTACAATGAGCAGTTCTTC.

This clone was detected once. This sequence joins TRBV11-2 and TRBJ2-7; D unclear. The CDR3 spans 14 residues. Germline CDR1 reads SGHAT; CDR2 reads FQNNGV. Trimming removed 4 bases from V and 2 bases from J, with 12 bases in between. The DNA for the CDR3 is TGTGCCAGCAGCTGGGGTCTTCCCCCCTACGAGCAGTACTTC. This gives the protein CASSWGLPPYEQYF. The full variable domain, in which reference TRBV11-2 and TRBJ2-7 provide the parts outside the CDR3, is EAGVAQSPRYKIIEKRQSVAFWCNPISGHATLYWYQQILGQGPKLLIQFQNNGVVDDSQLPKDRFSAERLKGVDSTLKIQPAKLEDSAVYLCASSWGLPPYEQYFGPGTRLTVT.

CDR3 bases: TGTGCCAGCAGTATACGGGGGAGTTCGTATGAAAAACTGTTTTTT. It specifies CASSIRGSSYEKLFF. The chain is built from TRBV6-1 and TRBJ1-4; D may be TRBD1 (5 bases). Trimming pared 5 bases from V and 6 bases from J, leaving 16 bases between. The CDR3 extends over 15 amino acids. Germline-derived CDR1 and CDR2 are MNHNS and SASEGT.

This clone has ten or more counts. The junction shows a germline mismatch at one end, possibly a read error. This chain connects TRBV7-2 to TRBJ1-1; D gene ambiguous. The CDR3 has 13 amino acids. CDR1 SGHTA and CDR2 FQGNSA come from the germline V gene. CDR3 loop: CASSPTVATGPTF. The DNA of the CDR3 is TGTGCCAGCAGCCCCACCGTGGCGACGGGCCCGACCTTT. The full variable domain, with the rest looked up from reference TRBV7-2 and TRBJ1-1, is GAGVSQSPSNKVTEKGKDVELRCDPISGHTALYWYRQSLGQGLEFLIYFQGNSAPDKSGLPSDRFSAERTGGSVSTLTIQRTQQEDSAVYLCASSPTVATGPTFGQGTRLTVV.

As to this clone: This CDR3 is also generated by other DNA sequences in the sample. The chain recombines TRBV19 with TRBJ1-5; unclear D gene. The CDR3 spans 14 residues. Germline assignment: CDR1 LNHDA and CDR2 SQIVND (reference sequence). V was cut by 1 base and J by 3 bases, with 7 bases left in between. CDR3 sequence reads: CASSIGASNQPQHF. The CDR3 DNA follows: TGTGCCAGTAGTATAGGGGCCTCCAATCAGCCCCAGCATTTT.

This clone occurred a few times. V and J are TRBV28 and TRBJ2-2; 9 bases are a match to TRBD2. Looked up from germline, CDR1 is MDHEN and CDR2 is SYDVKM. This CDR3 has 20 amino acids. Losses at the gene ends were 3 bases for V and 3 bases for J; bases not matched to a gene: 17. CDR3 in amino acids: CASSFFTSLVAGVDTGELFF. CDR3 DNA: TGTGCCAGCAGTTTCTTCACGTCGCTCGTAGCGGGAGTCGACACCGGGGAGCTGTTTTTT.

This clone was counted a few times. This chain links TRBV18 with TRBJ1-4, with D unclear. The CDR3 totals 12 residues. V lost 3 bases, J lost 15 bases, and 14 bases lay in between. Germline CDR1 is KGHSH and CDR2 is LQKENI. This CDR3 is CASSPDSGVVFF. The CDR3 bases are TGTGCCAGCTCACCCGATAGTGGGGTGGTGTTTTTT.

This chain uses TRBV5-1 with TRBJ2-5; tentatively, D is TRBD2 (5 bases). In germline, CDR1 is SGHRS, CDR2 YFSETQ. V shed 1 base and J shed 5 bases, with 9 bases lying between them. CDR3 length equals 13 residues. CDR3 residues: CASSLNTGETQYF. The CDR3 DNA is TGCGCCAGCAGCTTGAATACGGGGGAGACCCAGTACTTC.

This clone has just one count. The rearrangement uses TRBV7-9 and TRBJ2-5; 7 bases are a match to TRBD1. This CDR3 is 16 amino acids long. In germline, CDR1 is SEHNR, CDR2 FQNEAQ (reference sequence). The junction had 15 bases not matched to a gene; V was cut back by 6 bases and J by 5 bases. In DNA form, the CDR3 reads TGTGCCAGCAGGCCGTCCGGGACAGTATTAACGGAGACCCAGTACTTC. It is translated as CASRPSGTVLTETQYF.

Worth noting for this clone: A single base separates this from a much larger clone, so it may be a read error. The chain has TRBV11-2 and TRBJ2-1; D possibly corresponds to TRBD2 (6 bases). This CDR3 is 16 amino acids long. From germline, CDR1 is SGHAT and CDR2 FQNNGV. The CDR3 loop is CAGSALVAVPGNEQFF. CDR3 nucleotides: TGTGCCGGCAGCGCCCTGGTAGCGGTCCCTGGGAATGAGCAGTTCTTC. The full variable domain, its missing parts supplied by reference TRBV11-2 and TRBJ2-1, is EAGVAQSPRYKIIEKRQSVAFWCNPISGHATLYWYQQILGQGPKLLIQFQNNGVVDDSQLPKDRFSAERLKGVDSTLKIQPAKLEDSAVYLCAGSALVAVPGNEQFFGPGTRLTVL.